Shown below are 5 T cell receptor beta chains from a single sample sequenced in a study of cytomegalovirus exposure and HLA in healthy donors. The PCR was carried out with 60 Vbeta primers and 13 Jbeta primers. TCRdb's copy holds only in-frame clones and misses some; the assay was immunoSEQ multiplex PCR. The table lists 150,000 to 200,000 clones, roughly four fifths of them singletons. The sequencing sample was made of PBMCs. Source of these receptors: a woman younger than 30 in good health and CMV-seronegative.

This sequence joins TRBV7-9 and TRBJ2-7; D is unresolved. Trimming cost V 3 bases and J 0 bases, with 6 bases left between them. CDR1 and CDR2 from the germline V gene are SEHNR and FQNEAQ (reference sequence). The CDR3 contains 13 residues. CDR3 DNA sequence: TGTGCCAGCAGCTTGTCCTCCTCCTACGAGCAGTACTTC. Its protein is CASSLSSSYEQYF.

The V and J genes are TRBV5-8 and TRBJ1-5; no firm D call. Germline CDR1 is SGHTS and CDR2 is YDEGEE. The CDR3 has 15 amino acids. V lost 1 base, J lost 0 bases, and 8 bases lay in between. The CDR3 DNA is TGTGCCAGCAGCTTGTTTGGAGATAGCAATCAGCCCCAGCATTTT. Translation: CASSLFGDSNQPQHF.

CDR3 coding DNA: TGTGCCTGGGCGAGGGAGAGTCACGAGCAGTACTTC. Translating it yields CAWARESHEQYF. The rearrangement uses TRBV30 and TRBJ2-7, with a possible D match to TRBD2 (5 bases). CDR1 GTSNPN and CDR2 SVGIG come from the germline V gene (reference sequence). V was clipped by 5 bases and J by 5 bases, with 13 bases between them. The CDR3 consists of 12 residues.

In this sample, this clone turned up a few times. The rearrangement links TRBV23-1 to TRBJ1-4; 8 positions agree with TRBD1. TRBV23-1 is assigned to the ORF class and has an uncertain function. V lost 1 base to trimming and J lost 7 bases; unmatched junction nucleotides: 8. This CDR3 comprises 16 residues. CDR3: CASSQYRTGLFEKLFF. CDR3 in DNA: TGCGCCAGCAGTCAATATCGGACAGGGCTTTTTGAAAAACTGTTTTTT.

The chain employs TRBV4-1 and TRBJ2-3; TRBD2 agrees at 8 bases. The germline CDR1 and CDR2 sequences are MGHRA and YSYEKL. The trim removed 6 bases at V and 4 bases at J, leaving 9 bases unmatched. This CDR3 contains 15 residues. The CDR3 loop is CASRPRAGAPDTQYF. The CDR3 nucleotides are TGCGCCAGCAGGCCTCGAGCGGGAGCGCCAGATACGCAGTATTTT.